The rows below give T cell receptor beta chains drawn from one sample of a study of cytomegalovirus exposure and HLA in healthy donors. The table came from immunoSEQ multiplex PCR; TCRdb's copy has only in-frame clones and leaves some out. The sample contains roughly 100,000 clones, over 60% of which appear only once. Sequenced material: PBMCs. These receptors were collected from a man younger than 40 in good health and CMV-seropositive. Each CDR3 is given with its conserved first and last residue. The D gene is left open where the match is weak. Clone size is stated in some rows and not others, as once, few, many or a class when expanded.

size	V	D	J	CDR3	DNA
-	TRBV5-4	-	TRBJ2-5	CASSWTEKKTQYF	TGTGCCAGCAGCTGGACAGAGAAAAAGACCCAGTACTTC
few	TRBV28	TRBD1	TRBJ2-2	CASTEPQGAPGELFF	TGTGCCAGCACCGAACCACAGGGGGCGCCCGGGGAGCTGTTTTTT
-	TRBV5-6	TRBD2	TRBJ2-7	CASLIGWREPPYEQYF	TGTGCCAGCCTCATTGGGTGGCGGGAGCCTCCGTACGAGCAGTACTTC
-	TRBV2	-	TRBJ1-1	CASSEALRGGTEAFF	TGTGCCAGCAGTGAAGCGCTTCGGGGGGGCACTGAAGCTTTCTTT
-	TRBV7-9	TRBD1	TRBJ2-1	CASSLTGTGDSEQFF	TGTGCCAGCAGCTTGACCGGGACAGGGGACAGTGAGCAGTTCTTC
few	TRBV5-6	-	TRBJ2-1	CASSSVLVREQFF	TGTGCCAGCAGCTCGGTTTTAGTGCGTGAGCAGTTCTTC
-	TRBV4-1	-	TRBJ2-6	CASSQEHRSSGANVLTF	TGCGCCAGCAGCCAAGAGCACAGGAGCTCTGGGGCCAACGTCCTGACTTTC
-	TRBV9	TRBD2	TRBJ2-1	CASSPWGRVDNEQFF	TGTGCCAGCAGCCCATGGGGGAGGGTAGACAATGAGCAGTTCTTC
-	TRBV7-9	TRBD1	TRBJ2-2	CASSGRQGNTGELFF	TGTGCCAGCAGCGGACGACAGGGAAACACCGGGGAGCTGTTTTTT
-	TRBV6-1	-	TRBJ1-4	CASSQQPGNEKLFF	TGTGCCAGCAGTCAGCAGCCAGGGAATGAAAAACTGTTTTTT
-	TRBV7-9	TRBD1	TRBJ2-1	CASSPQGVFEQFF	TGTGCCAGCAGCCCCCAGGGGGTCTTTGAGCAGTTCTTC
-	TRBV2	-	TRBJ2-5	CASSGGGVQETQYF	TGTGCCAGCAGTGGTGGGGGCGTCCAAGAGACCCAGTACTTC
-	TRBV5-6	TRBD2	TRBJ2-2	CASSWGGTGLGTGELFF	TGTGCCAGCAGCTGGGGGGGGACTGGCTTAGGCACCGGGGAGCTGTTTTTT
-	TRBV5-1	TRBD1	TRBJ1-6	CASSPEQGANSPLHF	TGCGCCAGCAGCCCGGAGCAGGGGGCGAATTCACCCCTCCACTTT
-	TRBV30	TRBD2	TRBJ2-1	CAWSVDPAGVYNEQFF	TGTGCCTGGAGTGTTGATCCAGCGGGAGTTTACAATGAGCAGTTCTTC
-	TRBV6-5	TRBD1	TRBJ1-4	CASSLGTARGEKLFF	TGTGCCAGCAGTTTGGGGACAGCAAGAGGTGAAAAACTGTTTTTT
once	TRBV5-1	-	TRBJ1-1	CASSSGEVTEAFF	TGCGCCAGCAGCTCGGGGGAAGTCACTGAAGCTTTCTTT
few	TRBV5-5	-	TRBJ1-2	CASSLVDSYGYTF	TGTGCCAGCAGCTTGGTGGACAGCTATGGCTACACCTTC
-	TRBV9	-	TRBJ1-3	CASSVRPGGPGNTIYF	TGTGCCAGCAGCGTTAGGCCGGGGGGGCCTGGAAACACCATATATTTT
-	TRBV9	-	TRBJ1-5	CASSVAGGEGQPQHF	TGTGCCAGCAGCGTAGCCGGGGGAGAGGGGCAGCCCCAGCATTTT
-	TRBV6-1	-	TRBJ1-2	CASSERVGARSGGYTF	TGTGCCAGCAGTGAAAGAGTAGGGGCCCGCTCGGGCGGCTACACCTTC
-	TRBV5-8	-	TRBJ2-3	CASSLRRSAPRRDTQYF	TGTGCCAGCAGCTTACGTCGATCGGCCCCTAGGAGGGATACGCAGTATTTT
-	TRBV25-1	-	TRBJ1-5	CASSLGGGGNQPQHF	TGTGCCAGCAGTCTCGGAGGGGGGGGAAATCAGCCCCAGCATTTT
-	TRBV6-4	TRBD1	TRBJ1-1	CASSRDSLNTEAFF	TGTGCCAGCAGCAGGGACAGTCTGAACACTGAAGCTTTCTTT
-	TRBV19	-	TRBJ2-3	CASSIVLRSTDTQYF	TGTGCCAGTAGCATTGTGCTGCGGAGCACAGATACGCAGTATTTT
-	TRBV5-5	TRBD1	TRBJ1-3	CASSLEGALNINTIYF	TGTGCCAGCAGCTTGGAGGGGGCCCTAAATATAAACACCATATATTTT
-	TRBV9	-	TRBJ2-2	CASSASGTNTGELFF	TGTGCCAGCAGCGCTTCGGGTACGAACACCGGGGAGCTGTTTTTT
-	TRBV9	TRBD2	TRBJ2-5	CASSTNAAGGPETQYF	TGTGCCAGCAGCACCAACGCGGCGGGAGGGCCGGAGACCCAGTACTTC
-	TRBV6-5	TRBD1	TRBJ1-5	CASSGQGDNQPQHF	TGTGCCAGCAGCGGACAGGGGGACAATCAGCCCCAGCATTTT
-	TRBV9	-	TRBJ2-1	CASSVGGAVSYNEQFF	TGTGCCAGCAGCGTAGGGGGAGCGGTCTCCTACAATGAGCAGTTCTTC
-	TRBV18	-	TRBJ1-1	CASFIPGGAEAFF	TGTGCCAGCTTTATACCGGGGGGAGCTGAAGCTTTCTTT
few	TRBV9	-	TRBJ1-2	CASSPGGNFNYGYTF	TGTGCCAGCTCCCCCGGGGGAAACTTTAACTATGGCTACACCTTC
-	TRBV27	TRBD2	TRBJ2-1	CASSLEGGLAINEQFF	TGTGCCAGCAGTTTAGAAGGGGGACTAGCCATCAATGAGCAGTTCTTC
-	TRBV4-1	TRBD1	TRBJ2-7	CASSQGGQATYGQYF	TGCGCCAGCAGCCAAGGAGGACAGGCGACCTACGGGCAGTACTTC
few	TRBV7-2	TRBD2	TRBJ2-5	CASSFSSGGAVKTQYF	TGTGCCAGCAGCTTCTCTAGCGGGGGGGCGGTAAAGACCCAGTACTTC